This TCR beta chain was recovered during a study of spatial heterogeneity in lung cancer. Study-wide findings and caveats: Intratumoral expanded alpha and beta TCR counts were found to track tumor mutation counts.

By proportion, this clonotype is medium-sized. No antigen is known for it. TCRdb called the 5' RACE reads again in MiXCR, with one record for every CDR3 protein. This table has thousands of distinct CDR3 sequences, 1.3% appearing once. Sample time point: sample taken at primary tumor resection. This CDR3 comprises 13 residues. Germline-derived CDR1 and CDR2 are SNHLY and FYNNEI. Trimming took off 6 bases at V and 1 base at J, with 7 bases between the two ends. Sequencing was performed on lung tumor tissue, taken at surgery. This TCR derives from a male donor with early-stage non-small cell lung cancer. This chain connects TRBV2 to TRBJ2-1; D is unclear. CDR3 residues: CASSQTSYNEQFF. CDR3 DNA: TGTGCCAGCAGCCAAACTTCCTACAATGAGCAGTTCTTC.